This is a list of T cell receptor beta chains from one sample in a study of identical twins. TCRdb passed the 5' RACE reads through MiXCR, listing each CDR3 protein once. The repertoire has a few hundred thousand distinct CDR3 sequences, 6.5% to 9.5% of them found once; the top ten carry less than 4%. These records were also assigned to another study, of yellow fever vaccine responses in identical twins.

The source material was CD8+ T cells sorted from blood. The receptors shown here come from a woman between 18 and 30 years old in good health. Each CDR3 is given with its conserved first and last residue. A D gene is named only where the DNA matches it firmly. The size entry is marked missing in some rows and otherwise reads once, few, many or a size class.

j_call	clone_size	cdr3_length	v_call	d_call	cdr3_aa	cdr3_nt
TRBJ2-7	once	14	TRBV2	TRBD1	CASSFSGQRYEQYF	TGTGCCAGCAGTTTCTCGGGACAGAGATACGAGCAGTACTTC
TRBJ1-2	-	12	TRBV11-2	-	CASSLGPYGYTF	TGTGCCAGCAGCTTAGGACCCTATGGCTACACCTTC
TRBJ2-4	many	14	TRBV5-1	-	CASSGSQRGNIQYF	TGCGCCAGCAGCGGGTCCCAGAGGGGAAACATTCAGTACTTC
TRBJ2-7	-	11	TRBV20-1	TRBD2	CSGGGGKGQYF	TGCAGTGGAGGCGGGGGGAAGGGGCAGTACTTC
TRBJ2-5	few	20	TRBV27	-	CASSFSFRQKGVGVIETQYF	TGTGCCAGCAGTTTTTCCTTTCGCCAAAAAGGTGTGGGGGTTATAGAGACCCAGTACTTC
TRBJ2-1	-	15	TRBV5-1	-	CASSSGQGGYNEQFF	TGCGCCAGCAGCTCAGGGCAGGGGGGCTACAATGAGCAGTTCTTC
TRBJ1-1	few	14	TRBV3-1	-	CASSDYERAKRAFF	TGTGCCAGCAGCGATTACGAAAGGGCGAAGCGAGCTTTCTTT
TRBJ2-4	many	17	TRBV7-6	TRBD2	CASSLTSGGLAKNIQYF	TGTGCCAGCAGCTTGACTAGCGGGGGCCTAGCCAAAAACATTCAGTACTTC
TRBJ2-4	-	17	TRBV5-6	TRBD2	CASSLGLAGEDKNIQYF	TGTGCCAGCAGCTTAGGACTAGCGGGAGAGGACAAAAACATTCAGTACTTC
TRBJ2-1	-	13	TRBV6-2/TRBV6-3	-	CASSPTDYNEQFF	TGTGCCAGCAGTCCAACAGATTACAATGAGCAGTTCTTC
TRBJ2-2	-	15	TRBV2	-	CASSEARDTPGELFF	TGTGCCAGCAGTGAAGCGCGGGACACACCCGGGGAGCTGTTTTTT
TRBJ2-3	-	17	TRBV5-6	-	CASSSFLTSSEPDTQYF	TGTGCCAGCAGCTCCTTCCTCACTAGCTCGGAGCCAGATACGCAGTATTTT
TRBJ2-3	few	14	TRBV5-1	-	CASSLDIRADTQYF	TGCGCCAGCAGCTTGGATATCCGGGCAGATACGCAGTATTTT
TRBJ1-2	many	12	TRBV7-9	TRBD1	CASSSGGYGYTF	TGTGCCAGCAGCTCAGGGGGCTATGGCTACACCTTC
TRBJ2-7	many	14	TRBV6-2/TRBV6-3	-	CASSASDYSYEQYF	TGTGCCTCCTCCGCCAGCGACTACTCCTACGAGCAGTACTTC
TRBJ2-7	-	13	TRBV5-5	-	CASSLLSAGEQYF	TGTGCCAGCAGCTTGTTGAGCGCGGGGGAGCAGTACTTC
TRBJ2-1	few	13	TRBV19	-	CASSIRNYNEQFF	TGTGCCAGTAGTATACGCAATTACAATGAGCAGTTCTTC
TRBJ2-3	-	14	TRBV2	TRBD2	CASSERLAGDTQYF	TGTGCCAGCAGTGAACGGCTAGCGGGAGATACGCAGTATTTT
TRBJ2-2	few	14	TRBV29-1	-	CSVEDPGRTGELFF	TGCAGCGTTGAAGATCCCGGGAGAACCGGGGAGCTGTTTTTT
TRBJ2-1	-	14	TRBV6-2/TRBV6-3	TRBD2	CASSSGLAGGEQFF	TGTGCCAGCAGTAGTGGACTAGCAGGCGGTGAGCAGTTCTTC
TRBJ2-7	few	14	TRBV27	TRBD2	CASSFSGEPYEQYF	TGTGCCAGCAGTTTTAGCGGGGAGCCCTACGAGCAGTACTTC
TRBJ2-1	few	17	TRBV7-2	TRBD2	CASSVTLAGGAYNEQFF	TGTGCCAGCAGCGTGACTCTAGCGGGAGGGGCGTACAATGAGCAGTTCTTC
TRBJ2-3	few	16	TRBV29-1	-	CSVDPRGKTSTDTQYF	TGCAGCGTTGATCCCCGGGGGAAGACTAGCACAGATACGCAGTATTTT